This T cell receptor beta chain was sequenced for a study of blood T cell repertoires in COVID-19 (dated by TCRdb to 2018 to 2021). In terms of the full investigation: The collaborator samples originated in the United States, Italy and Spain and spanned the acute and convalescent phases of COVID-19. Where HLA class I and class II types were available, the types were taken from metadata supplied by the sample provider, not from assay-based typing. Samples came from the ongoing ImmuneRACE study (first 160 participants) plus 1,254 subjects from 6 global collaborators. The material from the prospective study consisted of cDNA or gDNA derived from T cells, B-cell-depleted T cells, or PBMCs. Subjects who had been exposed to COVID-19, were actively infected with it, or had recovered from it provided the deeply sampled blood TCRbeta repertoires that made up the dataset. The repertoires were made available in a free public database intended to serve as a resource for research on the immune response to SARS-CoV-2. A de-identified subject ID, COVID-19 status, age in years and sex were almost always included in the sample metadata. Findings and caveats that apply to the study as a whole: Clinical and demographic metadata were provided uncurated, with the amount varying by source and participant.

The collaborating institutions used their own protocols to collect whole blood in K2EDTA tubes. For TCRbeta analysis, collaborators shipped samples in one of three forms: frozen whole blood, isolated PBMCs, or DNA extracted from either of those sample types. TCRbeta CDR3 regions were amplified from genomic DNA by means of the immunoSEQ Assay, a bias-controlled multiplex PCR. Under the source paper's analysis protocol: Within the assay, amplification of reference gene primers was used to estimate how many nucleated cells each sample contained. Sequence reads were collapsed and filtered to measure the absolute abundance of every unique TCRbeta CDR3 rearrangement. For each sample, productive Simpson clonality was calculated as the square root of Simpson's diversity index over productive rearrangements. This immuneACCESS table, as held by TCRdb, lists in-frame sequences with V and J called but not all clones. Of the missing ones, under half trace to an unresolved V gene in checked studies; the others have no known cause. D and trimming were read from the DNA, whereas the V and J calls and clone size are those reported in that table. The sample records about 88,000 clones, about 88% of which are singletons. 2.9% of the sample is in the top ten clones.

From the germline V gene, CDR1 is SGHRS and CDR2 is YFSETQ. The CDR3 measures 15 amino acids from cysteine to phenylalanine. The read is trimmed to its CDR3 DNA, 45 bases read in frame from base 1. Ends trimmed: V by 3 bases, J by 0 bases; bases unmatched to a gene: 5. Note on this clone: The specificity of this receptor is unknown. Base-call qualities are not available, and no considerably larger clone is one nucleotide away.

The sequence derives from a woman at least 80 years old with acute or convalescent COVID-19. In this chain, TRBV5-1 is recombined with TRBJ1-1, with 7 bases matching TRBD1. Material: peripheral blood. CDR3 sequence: CASSSATGLNTEAFF. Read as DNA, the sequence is TGCGCCAGCAGCTCGGCGACAGGGTTGAACACTGAAGCTTTCTTT.